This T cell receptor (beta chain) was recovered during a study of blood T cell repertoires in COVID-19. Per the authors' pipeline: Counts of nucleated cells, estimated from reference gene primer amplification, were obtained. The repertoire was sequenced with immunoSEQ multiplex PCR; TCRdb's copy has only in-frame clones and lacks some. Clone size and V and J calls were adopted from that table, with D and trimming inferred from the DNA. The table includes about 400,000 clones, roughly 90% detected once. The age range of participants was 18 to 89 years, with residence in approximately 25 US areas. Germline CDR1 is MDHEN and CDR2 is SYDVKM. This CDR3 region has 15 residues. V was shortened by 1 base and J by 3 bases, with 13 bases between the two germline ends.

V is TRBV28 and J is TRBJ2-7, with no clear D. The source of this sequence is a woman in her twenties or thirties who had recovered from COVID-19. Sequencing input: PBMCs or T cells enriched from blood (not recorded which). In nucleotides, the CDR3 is TGTGCCAGCAGTTTATCCGGATCAGGTAACTACGAGCAGTACTTC. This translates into CASSLSGSGNYEQYF.